This record looks at one TCR beta chain sequence and its context. In the study's own analysis: Amplifying reference gene primers gave estimates of nucleated cell counts. TCRdb keeps only in-frame clones here, not all; method: immunoSEQ multiplex PCR. The D gene and trimming were derived from the DNA, and the V and J assignments and clone size from that table. The sample lists a few hundred thousand clones, approximately 80% occurring once. Trimming took 8 bases from V and 4 from J; bases not matched to a gene: 8. Germline V lookup: CDR1 SNHLY, CDR2 FYNNEI. This CDR3 has 14 residues. This specimen belongs to a study of blood T cell repertoires in COVID-19. Study background: The analysed material was cDNA or gDNA that came from T cells, B-cell-depleted T cells, or PBMCs.

The sample taken for sequencing was PBMCs or T cells enriched from blood (not recorded which). The source is a woman in her thirties or forties with acute COVID-19. The rearrangement uses TRBV2 and TRBJ2-1, with 7 bases aligning to TRBD1. In nucleotides, the CDR3 is TGTGCCAGCGAAGGGGACAGAACTTACAATGAGCAGTTCTTC. This translates into CASEGDRTYNEQFF.